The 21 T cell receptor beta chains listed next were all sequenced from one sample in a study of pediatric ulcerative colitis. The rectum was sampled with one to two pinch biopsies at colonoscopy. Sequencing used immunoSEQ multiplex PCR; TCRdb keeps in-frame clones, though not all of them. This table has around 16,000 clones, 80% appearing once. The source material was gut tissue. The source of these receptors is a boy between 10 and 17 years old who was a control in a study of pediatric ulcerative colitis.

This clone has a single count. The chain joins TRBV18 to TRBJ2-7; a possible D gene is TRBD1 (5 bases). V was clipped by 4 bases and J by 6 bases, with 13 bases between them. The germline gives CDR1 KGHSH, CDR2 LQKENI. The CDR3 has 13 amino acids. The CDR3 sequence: CASSHSRVGEQYF. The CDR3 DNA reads TGTGCCAGCTCACACTCCAGGGTTGGCGAGCAGTACTTC.

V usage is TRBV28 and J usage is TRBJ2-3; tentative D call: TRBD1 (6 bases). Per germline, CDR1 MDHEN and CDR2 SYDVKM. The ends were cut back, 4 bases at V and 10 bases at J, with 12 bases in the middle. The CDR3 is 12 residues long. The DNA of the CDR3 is TGTGCCAGCAGTTCCAGGGGATACGCGCAGTATTTT. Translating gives CASSSRGYAQYF.

CDR3 DNA sequence: TGTGCCAGCACCCAACTCGACCGGAACACCGGGGAGCTGTTTTTT. Residues: CASTQLDRNTGELFF. The chain links TRBV28 to TRBJ2-2; D ambiguous. Trimming removed 7 bases at V and 1 base at J, with 13 bases between. The germline V gene encodes CDR1 MDHEN and CDR2 SYDVKM. The CDR3 runs 15 residues.

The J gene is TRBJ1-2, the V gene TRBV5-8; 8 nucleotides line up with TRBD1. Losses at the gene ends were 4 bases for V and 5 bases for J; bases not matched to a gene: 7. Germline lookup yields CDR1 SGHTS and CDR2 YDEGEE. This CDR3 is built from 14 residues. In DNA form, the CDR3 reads TGTGCCAGCAGCGCCCTGGACAGGGCATATGGCTACACCTTC. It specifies CASSALDRAYGYTF. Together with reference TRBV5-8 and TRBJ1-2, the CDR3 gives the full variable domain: EAGVTQSPTHLIKTRGQQATLRCSPISGHTSVYWYQQALGLGLQFLLWYDEGEERNRGNFPPRFSGRQFPNYSSELNVNALELEDSALYLCASSALDRAYGYTFGSGTRLTVV.

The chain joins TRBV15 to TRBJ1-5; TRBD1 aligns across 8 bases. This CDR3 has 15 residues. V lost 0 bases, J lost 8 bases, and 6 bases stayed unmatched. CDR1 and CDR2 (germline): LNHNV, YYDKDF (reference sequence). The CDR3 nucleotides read TGTGCCACCAGCAGAGACAGGGGGCTTGCGGAGCCCCAGCATTTT. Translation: CATSRDRGLAEPQHF.

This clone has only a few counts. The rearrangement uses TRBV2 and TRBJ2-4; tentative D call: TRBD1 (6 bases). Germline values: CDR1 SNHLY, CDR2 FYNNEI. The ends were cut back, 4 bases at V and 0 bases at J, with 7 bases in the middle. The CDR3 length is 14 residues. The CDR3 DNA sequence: TGTGCCAGCAGTGGGACAGTAGCCAAAAACATTCAGTACTTC. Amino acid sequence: CASSGTVAKNIQYF. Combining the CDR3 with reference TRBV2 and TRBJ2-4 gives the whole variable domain EPEVTQTPSHQVTQMGQEVILRCVPISNHLYFYWYRQILGQKVEFLVSFYNNEISEKSEIFDDQFSVERPDGSNFTLKIRSTKLEDSAMYFCASSGTVAKNIQYFGAGTRLSVL.

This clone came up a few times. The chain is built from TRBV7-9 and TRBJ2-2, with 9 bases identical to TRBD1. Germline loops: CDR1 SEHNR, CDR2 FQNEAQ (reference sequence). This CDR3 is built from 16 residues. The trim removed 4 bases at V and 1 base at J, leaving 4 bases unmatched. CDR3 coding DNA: TGTGCCAGCAGCTCCGGGACAGGGAAGAACACCGGGGAGCTGTTTTTT. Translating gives CASSSGTGKNTGELFF. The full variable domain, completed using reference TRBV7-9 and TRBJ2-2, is DTGVSQNPRHKITKRGQNVTFRCDPISEHNRLYWYRQTLGQGPEFLTYFQNEAQLEKSRLLSDRFSAERPKGSFSTLEIQRTEQGDSAMYLCASSSGTGKNTGELFFGEGSRLTVL.

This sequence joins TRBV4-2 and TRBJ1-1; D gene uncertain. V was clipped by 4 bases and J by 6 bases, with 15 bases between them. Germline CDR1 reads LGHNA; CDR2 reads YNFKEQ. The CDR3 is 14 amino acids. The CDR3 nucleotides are TGTGCCAGCAGCCTGACGTGGACCGTTGCTGAAGCTTTCTTT. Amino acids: CASSLTWTVAEAFF.

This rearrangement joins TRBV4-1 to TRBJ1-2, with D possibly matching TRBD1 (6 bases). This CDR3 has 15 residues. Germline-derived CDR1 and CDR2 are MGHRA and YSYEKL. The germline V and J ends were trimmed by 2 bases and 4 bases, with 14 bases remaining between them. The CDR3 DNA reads TGCGCCAGCAGCCAATTGGGGGGGCAGGGCTATGGCTACACCTTC. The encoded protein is CASSQLGGQGYGYTF.

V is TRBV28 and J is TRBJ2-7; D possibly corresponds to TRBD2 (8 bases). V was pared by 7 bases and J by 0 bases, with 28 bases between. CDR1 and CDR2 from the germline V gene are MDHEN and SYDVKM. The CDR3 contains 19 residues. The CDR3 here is CASTSHGGGGRTSSYEQYF. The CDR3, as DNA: TGTGCCAGCACCTCGCATGGAGGGGGCGGGAGGACCTCCTCCTACGAGCAGTACTTC.

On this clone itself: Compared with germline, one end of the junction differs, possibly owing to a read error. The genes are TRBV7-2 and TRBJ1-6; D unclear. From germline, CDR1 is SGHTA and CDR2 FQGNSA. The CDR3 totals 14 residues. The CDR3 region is CASSRTLGMTPLHF. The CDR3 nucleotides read TGCGCCAGCAGCCGGACTCTTGGAATGACACCCCTCCACTTT.

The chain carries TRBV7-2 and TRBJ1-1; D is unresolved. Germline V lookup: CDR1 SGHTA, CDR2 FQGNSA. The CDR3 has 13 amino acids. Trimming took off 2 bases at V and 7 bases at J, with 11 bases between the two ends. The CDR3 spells CASSLTRNREAFF. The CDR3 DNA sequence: TGTGCCAGCAGCTTAACCCGAAACCGTGAAGCTTTCTTT.

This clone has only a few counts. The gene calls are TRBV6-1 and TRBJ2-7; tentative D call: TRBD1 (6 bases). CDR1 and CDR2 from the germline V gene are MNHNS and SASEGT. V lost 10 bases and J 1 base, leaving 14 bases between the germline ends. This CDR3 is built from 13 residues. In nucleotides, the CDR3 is TGTGCCACTTCCCAGGGGATATCCTACGAGCAGTACTTC. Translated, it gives CATSQGISYEQYF.

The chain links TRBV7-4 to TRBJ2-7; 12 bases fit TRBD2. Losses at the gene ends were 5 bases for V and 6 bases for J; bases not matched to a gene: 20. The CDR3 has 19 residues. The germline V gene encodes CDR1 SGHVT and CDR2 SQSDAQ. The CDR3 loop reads CASSPEAASGRAINCEQYF. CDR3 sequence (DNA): TGTGCCAGCAGCCCTGAGGCCGCTAGCGGGAGGGCCATTAACTGCGAGCAGTACTTC. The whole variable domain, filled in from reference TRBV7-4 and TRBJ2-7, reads GAGVSQSPRYKVAKRGRDVALRCDSISGHVTLYWYRQTLGQGSEVLTYSQSDAQRDKSGRPSGRFSAERPERSVSTLKIQRTEQGDSAVYLCASSPEAASGRAINCEQYFGPGTRLTVT.

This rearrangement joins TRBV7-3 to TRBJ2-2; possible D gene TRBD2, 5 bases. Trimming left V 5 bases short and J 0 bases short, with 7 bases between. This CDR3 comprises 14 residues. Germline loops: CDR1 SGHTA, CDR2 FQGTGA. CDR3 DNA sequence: TGTGCCAGCAGCCGTAGCGCGAACACCGGGGAGCTGTTTTTT. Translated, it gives CASSRSANTGELFF.

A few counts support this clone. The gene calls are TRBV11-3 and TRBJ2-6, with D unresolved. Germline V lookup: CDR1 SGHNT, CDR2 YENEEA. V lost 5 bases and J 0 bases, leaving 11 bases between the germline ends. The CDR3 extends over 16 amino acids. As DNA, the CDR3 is TGTGCCAGCAGCCCGAGACACATCTCTGGGGCCAACGTCCTGACTTTC. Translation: CASSPRHISGANVLTF.

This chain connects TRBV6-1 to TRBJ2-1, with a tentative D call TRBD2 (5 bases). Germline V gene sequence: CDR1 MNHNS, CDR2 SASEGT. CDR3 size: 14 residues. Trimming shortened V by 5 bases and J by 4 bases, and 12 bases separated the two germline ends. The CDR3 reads CASSRSGGYNEQFF. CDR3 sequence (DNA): TGTGCCAGCAGTAGGAGCGGTGGATACAATGAGCAGTTCTTC.

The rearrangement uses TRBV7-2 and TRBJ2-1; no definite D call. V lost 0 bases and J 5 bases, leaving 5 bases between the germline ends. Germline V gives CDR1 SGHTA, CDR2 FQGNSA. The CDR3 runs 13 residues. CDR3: CASSLAPNNEQFF. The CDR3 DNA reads TGTGCCAGCAGCTTAGCACCAAACAATGAGCAGTTCTTC.

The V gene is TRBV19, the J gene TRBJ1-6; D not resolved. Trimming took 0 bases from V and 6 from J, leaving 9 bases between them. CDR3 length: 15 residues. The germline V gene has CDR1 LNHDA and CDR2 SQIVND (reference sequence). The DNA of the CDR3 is TGTGCCAGTAGTATAGACCGGGCCACTAATTCACCCCTCCACTTT. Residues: CASSIDRATNSPLHF.

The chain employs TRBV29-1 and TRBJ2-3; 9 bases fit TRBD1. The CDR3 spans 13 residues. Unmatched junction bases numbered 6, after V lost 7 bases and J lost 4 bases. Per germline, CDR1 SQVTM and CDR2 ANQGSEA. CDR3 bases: TGCAGCGGAGACAGGGGGGAGGCAGATACGCAGTATTTT. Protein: CSGDRGEADTQYF.

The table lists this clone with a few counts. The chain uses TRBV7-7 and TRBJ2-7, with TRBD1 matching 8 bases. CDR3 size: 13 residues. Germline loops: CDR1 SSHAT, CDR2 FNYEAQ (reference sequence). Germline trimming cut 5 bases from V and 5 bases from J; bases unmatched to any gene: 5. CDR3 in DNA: TGTGCCAGCAGCGACAGGGGCAGCAACGAGCAGTACTTC. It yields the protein CASSDRGSNEQYF.